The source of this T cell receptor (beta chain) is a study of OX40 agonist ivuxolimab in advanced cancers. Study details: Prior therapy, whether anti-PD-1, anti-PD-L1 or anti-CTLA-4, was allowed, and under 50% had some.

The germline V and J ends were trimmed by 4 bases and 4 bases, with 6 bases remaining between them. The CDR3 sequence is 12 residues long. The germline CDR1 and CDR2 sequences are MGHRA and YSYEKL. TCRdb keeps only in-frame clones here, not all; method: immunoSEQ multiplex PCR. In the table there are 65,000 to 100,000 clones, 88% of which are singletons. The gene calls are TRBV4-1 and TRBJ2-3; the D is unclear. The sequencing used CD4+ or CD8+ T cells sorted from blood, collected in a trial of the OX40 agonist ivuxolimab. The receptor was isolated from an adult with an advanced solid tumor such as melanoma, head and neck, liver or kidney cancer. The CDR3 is CASSLPSDTQYF. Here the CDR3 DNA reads TGCGCCAGCAGCCTCCCCTCAGATACGCAGTATTTT.